This TCR beta chain derives from a study of blood T cell repertoires in COVID-19. Only in-frame clones appear in the TCRdb table, and some are missing; sequencing was by immunoSEQ multiplex PCR. The sample has about 21,000 clones; less than 85% are singletons. This clone was counted a few times. Germline V gene sequence: CDR1 WNHNN, CDR2 SYGVQD (reference sequence). V trimming: 6 bases; J trimming: 9 bases; junction bases outside the gene matches: 4. The CDR3 loop spans 12 amino acids. This receptor was identified in a man aged 60 to 69 with active COVID-19. This chain uses TRBV10-1 with TRBJ2-2, with TRBD1 matching over 7 bases. What was sequenced was peripheral blood. The CDR3 is CASSHRGRELFF. The CDR3 region has the DNA TGCGCCAGCAGCCACAGGGGACGGGAGCTGTTTTTT.